These 6 T cell receptor beta chains came from one sample sequenced in a study of beta chain features in type 1 diabetes (dated by TCRdb to 2016 to 2019). The library was built by means of the immunoSEQ multiplex PCR assay. The entire amount of isolated RNA was reverse transcribed using the High Capacity cDNA Reverse Transcription Kit, so the sequenced TCRB transcripts were expressed ones. This is the immuneACCESS table as TCRdb keeps it, with only in-frame sequences that have V and J called. A part of the clones is gone; compared with another copy, unresolved V genes explain less than half, and the rest is unexplained. The sample table records 900,000 or so clones; about a sixth of these occur just once. The ten largest clones take up around 0.02% of the sample. The sequenced sample was naive CD4+ T cells from blood. The meaning of the sample's cell subset or site label: true naive CD4+ T cells. The receptors were gathered from a woman younger than 35 in good health.

This clone was seen a handful of times. The genes are TRBV5-1 and TRBJ2-7, with 9 bases that match TRBD1. V gave up 5 bases and J gave up 2 bases; unmatched junction bases: 5. Germline V lookup: CDR1 SGHRS, CDR2 YFSETQ. The CDR3 is 14 residues long. The CDR3 loop reads CASRRQGGTYEQYF. The CDR3 region has the DNA TGCGCCAGCAGGCGACAGGGGGGAACCTACGAGCAGTACTTC.

This clone appeared a few times. The chain has TRBV4-3 and TRBJ2-1; D remains ambiguous. Trimming pared 0 bases from V and 11 bases from J, leaving 8 bases between. Germline V gives CDR1 LGHNA, CDR2 YSLEER. CDR3 size: 12 residues. The CDR3 bases are TGCGCCAGCAGCCAAGAGGGCAGAAAGCAGTTCTTC. It translates to CASSQEGRKQFF.

This clone was recorded a few times. The chain combines TRBV29-1 with TRBJ2-7, with 9 nucleotides matching TRBD1. CDR1 and CDR2 (germline): SQVTM, ANQGSEA. The CDR3 runs to 16 residues. V shed 1 base, J shed 6 bases, and the junction held 13 bases outside the gene matches. CDR3 nucleotides: TGCAGCGTTGAAGGTCGTCCCGGGACAGGGTCTGGCGAGCAGTACTTC. As protein: CSVEGRPGTGSGEQYF.

This clone was seen a handful of times. The chain uses TRBV10-3 and TRBJ2-1, with D possibly TRBD1 on 6 matching bases. Deletions cut 7 bases from V and 6 bases from J, with 16 bases between. This CDR3 is built from 14 residues. Germline V lookup: CDR1 ENHRY, CDR2 SYGVKD. DNA of the CDR3: TGTGCCATCACTCAGCCCGGGACAATCAATGAGCAGTTCTTC. Its protein product is CAITQPGTINEQFF.

This clone was detected a few times. V and J are TRBV2 and TRBJ2-2; D gene unclear. Trimming took off 6 bases at V and 0 bases at J, with 5 bases between the two ends. The CDR3 is 13 amino acids. The V gene's germline CDR1 is SNHLY and CDR2 FYNNEI. CDR3 amino acids: CASSQSNTGELFF. CDR3 sequence (DNA): TGTGCCAGCAGCCAATCGAACACCGGGGAGCTGTTTTTT.

The genes are TRBV18 and TRBJ1-2, with TRBD1 identical over 9 bases. The germline gives CDR1 KGHSH, CDR2 LQKENI. Trimming took 3 bases from V and 5 from J; bases not matched to a gene: 7. This CDR3 region has 15 residues. CDR3 residues: CASSPGIGQGYGYTF. The CDR3 nucleotides are TGTGCCAGCTCACCTGGAATCGGACAGGGGTATGGCTACACCTTC.